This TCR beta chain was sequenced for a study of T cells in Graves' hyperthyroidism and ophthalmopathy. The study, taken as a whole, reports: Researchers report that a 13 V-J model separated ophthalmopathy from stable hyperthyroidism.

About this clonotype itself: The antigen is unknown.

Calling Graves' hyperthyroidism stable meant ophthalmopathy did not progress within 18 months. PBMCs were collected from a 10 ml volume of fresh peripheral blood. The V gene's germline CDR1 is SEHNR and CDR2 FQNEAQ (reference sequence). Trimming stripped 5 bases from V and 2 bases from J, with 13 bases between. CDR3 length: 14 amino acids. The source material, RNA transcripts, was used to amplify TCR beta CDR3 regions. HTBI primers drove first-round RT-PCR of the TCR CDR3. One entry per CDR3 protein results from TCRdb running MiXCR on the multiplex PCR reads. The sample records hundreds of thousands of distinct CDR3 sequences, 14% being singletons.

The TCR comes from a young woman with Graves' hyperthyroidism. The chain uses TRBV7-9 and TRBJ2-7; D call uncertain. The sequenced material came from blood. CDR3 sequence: CASSLTPNPYEQYF. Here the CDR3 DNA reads TGTGCCAGCAGCCTTACCCCAAATCCCTACGAGCAGTACTTC.